This T cell receptor beta chain is drawn from a study of blood T cell repertoires in COVID-19. The germline V gene has CDR1 SGHNT and CDR2 YYREEE (reference sequence). V was pared by 0 bases and J by 3 bases, with 16 bases between. This CDR3 spans 16 amino acids. The method was immunoSEQ multiplex PCR; TCRdb's version includes in-frame clones alone and lacks a portion of them. Of 110,000 to 150,000 clones detected, approximately 80% appear once; the ten largest clones hold 5% to 6.5%. The receptor's source is a woman aged 50 to 65 who had recovered from COVID-19. The chain employs TRBV5-4 and TRBJ2-7; D is possibly TRBD1 (5 bases). Sequenced sample: PBMCs or T cells enriched from blood (not recorded which). The CDR3 sequence is CASSLERTGSVYEQYF. CDR3 nucleotide sequence: TGTGCCAGCAGCTTGGAGAGAACAGGATCTGTCTACGAGCAGTACTTC. The entire variable domain, with the rest obtained from reference TRBV5-4 and TRBJ2-7, is as follows: ETGVTQSPTHLIKTRGQQVTLRCSSQSGHNTVSWYQQALGQGPQFIFQYYREEENGRGNFPPRFSGLQFPNYSSELNVNALELDDSALYLCASSLERTGSVYEQYFGPGTRLTVT.